The next 14 T cell receptor beta chains were all read from a single sample in a study of identical twins. Using its own MiXCR run on the 5' RACE reads, TCRdb lists one record per CDR3 protein. The table has around 490,000 distinct CDR3 sequences, approximately 20% seen once; the top ten hold 0.4% to 0.6%. The data also belong to a second study, concerning yellow fever vaccine responses in identical twins.

The sequenced material came from CD4+ T cells sorted from blood. These receptors were taken from a woman under 30 in good health.

The V and J genes are TRBV7-9 and TRBJ1-2; D remains unclear. Germline V gene lookup returns CDR1 SEHNR and CDR2 FQNEAQ (reference sequence). V lost 1 base, J lost 7 bases, and 7 bases lay in between. The CDR3 length is 12 residues. Here the CDR3 reads CASSLDITGYTF. The DNA for the CDR3 is TGTGCCAGCAGCTTAGACATCACTGGCTACACCTTC.

The gene calls are TRBV7-9 and TRBJ1-6; D is possibly TRBD1 (5 bases). The germline gives CDR1 SEHNR, CDR2 FQNEAQ (reference sequence). V gave up 2 bases and J gave up 1 base, with 9 bases separating them. The CDR3 contains 16 residues. CDR3 nucleotide sequence: TGTGCCAGCAGCTTAAGCGCAGGGTCCTATAATTCACCCCTCCACTTT. It translates to CASSLSAGSYNSPLHF.

In this sample, this clonotype turned up a few times. The CDR3 loop is CASSLGEILNEQFF. Here the CDR3 DNA reads TGTGCCAGCAGTTTAGGGGAGATTCTGAATGAGCAGTTCTTC. J is TRBJ2-1 and V is TRBV12-3 or TRBV12-4; D may be TRBD2 (5 bases). V dropped 1 base and J dropped 7 bases, with 11 bases sitting between them. The length of the CDR3 is 14 residues.

The chain employs TRBV6-1 and TRBJ1-2, with 10 bases identical to TRBD1. Germline V gene lookup returns CDR1 MNHNS and CDR2 SASEGT. The ends lost 4 bases at V and 5 bases at J; junction bases unmatched: 13. The CDR3 contains 17 residues. The chain's CDR3 is CASSAPGQGRQGYGYTF. The CDR3 nucleotides read TGTGCCAGCAGTGCTCCGGGACAGGGGCGGCAGGGGTATGGCTACACCTTC.

This clonotype has a handful of counts. The chain uses TRBV20-1 and TRBJ2-5, with D possibly matching TRBD2 (5 bases). CDR3 length: 12 residues. The V gene lost 0 bases and the J gene lost 4 bases, with 6 bases spanning the gap. CDR1 is DFQATT, CDR2 SNEGSKA, per germline (reference sequence). The CDR3 sequence is CSARDGRETQYF. In DNA, the CDR3 is TGCAGTGCTAGAGATGGGAGAGAGACCCAGTACTTC.

The gene calls are TRBV6-2 or TRBV6-3 and TRBJ2-7; no firm D call. The CDR3 runs to 12 residues. Trimming shortened V by 7 bases and J by 3 bases, and 10 bases separated the two germline ends. CDR1 is MNHEY, CDR2 SVGEGT, per germline. The CDR3 DNA sequence: TGTGCCAGCACCAGGTGGGGCTACGAGCAGTACTTC. Protein: CASTRWGYEQYF.

This clonotype was seen a few times. This chain joins TRBV20-1 and TRBJ2-1; 7 positions agree with TRBD2. V lost 0 bases and J lost 4; bases outside the gene matches: 15. Per the germline V gene, CDR1 is DFQATT and CDR2 is SNEGSKA (reference sequence). The CDR3 consists of 18 residues. CDR3 DNA: TGCAGTGCTAGAGAGGCAGGGCGGGGGATGGACCTATACAATGAGCAGTTCTTC. This translates into CSAREAGRGMDLYNEQFF.

This clonotype was picked up many times. The genes are TRBV20-1 and TRBJ2-1; D not resolved. The ends were cut back, 1 base at V and 4 bases at J, with 5 bases in the middle. This CDR3 comprises 12 residues. Germline CDR1 and CDR2: DFQATT and SNEGSKA (reference sequence). The CDR3 DNA follows: TGCAGTGCTAGAGTCCTATACAATGAGCAGTTCTTC. Protein: CSARVLYNEQFF.

This clonotype was seen once. The chain employs TRBV7-2 and TRBJ2-7; TRBD2 matches 11 bases. From germline, CDR1 is SGHTA and CDR2 FQGNSA. This CDR3 comprises 16 residues. The trim removed 0 bases at V and 6 bases at J, leaving 7 bases unmatched. CDR3: CASSLARTSGFPEQYF. Here the CDR3 DNA reads TGTGCCAGCAGCTTAGCGCGGACTAGCGGGTTCCCCGAGCAGTACTTC.

The CDR3 DNA reads TGCAGTGCTCCCGTCGGTTTCGTACGAGAGACCCAGTACTTC. Encoded protein: CSAPVGFVRETQYF. V usage is TRBV20-1 and J usage is TRBJ2-5, with D uncertain. The CDR3 covers 14 residues. Germline values: CDR1 DFQATT, CDR2 SNEGSKA (reference sequence). Trimming stripped 5 bases from V and 4 bases from J, with 17 bases between.

This rearrangement joins TRBV12-3 or TRBV12-4 to TRBJ2-6, with D tentatively TRBD1 (6 bases). The CDR3 is 15 residues long. The germline V and J ends were trimmed by 6 bases and 4 bases, with 13 bases remaining between them. The CDR3 coding sequence is TGTGCCAGCAGGCAGTGGGGGCCAGGGGCCAACGTCCTGACTTTC. Residues: CASRQWGPGANVLTF.

The chain carries TRBV7-9 and TRBJ2-2; possibly TRBD1 or TRBD2 for D (5 bases each). CDR3 size: 15 residues. Germline lookup yields CDR1 SEHNR and CDR2 FQNEAQ (reference sequence). Trimming took 7 bases from V and 6 from J, leaving 18 bases between them. CDR3 amino acids: CASISGTANPGELFF. DNA for the CDR3: TGTGCCAGCATCAGTGGGACCGCGAATCCCGGGGAGCTGTTTTTT. Using reference TRBV7-9 and TRBJ2-2 for the parts outside the CDR3, the full variable domain is DTGVSQNPRHKITKRGQNVTFRCDPISEHNRLYWYRQTLGQGPEFLTYFQNEAQLEKSRLLSDRFSAERPKGSFSTLEIQRTEQGDSAMYLCASISGTANPGELFFGEGSRLTVL.

CDR3 amino acids: CSYMTSGRVYEQYF. The CDR3 region has the DNA TGCAGCTATATGACTAGCGGGAGGGTCTACGAGCAGTACTTC. The V and J genes are TRBV29-1 and TRBJ2-7; 14 positions agree with TRBD2. This CDR3 is built from 14 residues. Germline V gene lookup returns CDR1 SQVTM and CDR2 ANQGSEA. V shed 8 bases and J 3 bases; nucleotides not matched to a gene: 6.

The chain recombines TRBV12-3 or TRBV12-4 with TRBJ2-3, with D possibly TRBD2 on 5 matching bases. Trimming took off 6 bases at V and 4 bases at J, with 11 bases between the two ends. This CDR3 is 13 amino acids long. This chain's CDR3 is CASRFGRADTQYF. In nucleotides, the CDR3 is TGTGCCAGCAGATTTGGGCGGGCAGATACGCAGTATTTT.